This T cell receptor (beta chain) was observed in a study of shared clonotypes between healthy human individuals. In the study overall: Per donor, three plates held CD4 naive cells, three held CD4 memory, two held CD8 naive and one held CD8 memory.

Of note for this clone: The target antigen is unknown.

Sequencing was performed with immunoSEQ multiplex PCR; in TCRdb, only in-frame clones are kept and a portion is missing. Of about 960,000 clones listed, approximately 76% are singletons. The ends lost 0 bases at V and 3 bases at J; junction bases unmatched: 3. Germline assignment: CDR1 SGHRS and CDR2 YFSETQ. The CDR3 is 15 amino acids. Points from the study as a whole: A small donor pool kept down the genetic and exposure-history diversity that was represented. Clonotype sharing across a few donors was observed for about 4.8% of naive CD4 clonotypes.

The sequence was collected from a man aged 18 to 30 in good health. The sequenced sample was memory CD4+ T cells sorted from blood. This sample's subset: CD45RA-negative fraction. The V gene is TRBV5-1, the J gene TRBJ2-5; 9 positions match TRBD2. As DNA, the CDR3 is TGCGCCAGCAGCTTGGGTGCGGGGGGGAAAGAGACCCAGTACTTC. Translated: CASSLGAGGKETQYF. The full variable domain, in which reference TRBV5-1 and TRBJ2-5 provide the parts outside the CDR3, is KAGVTQTPRYLIKTRGQQVTLSCSPISGHRSVSWYQQTPGQGLQFLFEYFSETQRNKGNFPGRFSGRQFSNSRSEMNVSTLELGDSALYLCASSLGAGGKETQYFGPGTRLLVL.